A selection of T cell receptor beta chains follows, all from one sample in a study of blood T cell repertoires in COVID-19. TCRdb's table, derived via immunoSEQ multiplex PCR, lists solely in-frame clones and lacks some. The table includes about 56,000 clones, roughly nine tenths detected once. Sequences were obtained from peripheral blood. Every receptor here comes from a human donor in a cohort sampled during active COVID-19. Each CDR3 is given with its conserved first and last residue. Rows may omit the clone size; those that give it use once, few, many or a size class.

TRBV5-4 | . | CASSLAGGGYNEQFF
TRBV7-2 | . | CASSLTRDNEQFF
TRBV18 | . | CASSPQSGRETQYF
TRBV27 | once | CATNWAGGGYNEQFF
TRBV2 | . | CASSQTSTEAFF
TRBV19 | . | CASSIYLQDSYSNQPQHF
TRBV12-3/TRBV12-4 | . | CASSAGGVYEQYF
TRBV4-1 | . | CASSRGQGPYNEQFF
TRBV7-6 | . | CASTNSRDSETQYF
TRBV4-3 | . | CASSRGTNTGELFF
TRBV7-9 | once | CASSWGQGDTDTQYF
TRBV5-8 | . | CASSAGTGVLNEKLFF
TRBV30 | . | CAWSRDRVAGSNQPQHF
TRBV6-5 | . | CASSYSKGLPYEQYF
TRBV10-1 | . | CASSESVSGRDEQYF
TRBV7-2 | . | CASSLVAFYNEQFF
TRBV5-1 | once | CASSFDKTGIAYNSPLHF
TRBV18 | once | CASSPWRQGREKLFF
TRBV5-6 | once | CASSLGGPTGANVLTF
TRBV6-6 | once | CASGKTGGTITEAFF
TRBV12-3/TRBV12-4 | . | CASRRRIDQPQHF
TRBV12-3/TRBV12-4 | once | CASRSRRGDGYTF
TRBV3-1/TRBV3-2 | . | CASSPLSGSAPTFF
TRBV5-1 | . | CASSLASSSDTQYF
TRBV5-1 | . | CASSLRDRGTDTQYF
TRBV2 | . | CASSGEGQAQPQHF
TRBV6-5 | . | CASSPGTAGETQYF
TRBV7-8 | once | CASSSDYRADTDTQYF
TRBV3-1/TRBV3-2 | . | CASSQPGLAGGNEQFF
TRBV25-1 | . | CASRAAGGGRSLSALHF
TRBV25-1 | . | CASSVPGGTEAFF
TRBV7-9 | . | CASSLSGNTEAFF
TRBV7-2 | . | CASSLGGLSEQYF
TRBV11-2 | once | CASSLLFVLAGPYEQYF
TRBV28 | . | CASSLVQGGLGEQYF
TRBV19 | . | CASSIYSRRANVLTF
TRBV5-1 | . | CASSSLIAGGTDTQYF
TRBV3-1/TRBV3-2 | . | CASSQGGIYGNTIYF
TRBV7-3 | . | CASSQVGLRTDTQYF
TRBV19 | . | CASSPQRTFFGNTEAFF
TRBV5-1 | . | CASSRGEAYGYTF
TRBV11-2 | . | CASSLGHGEETQYF
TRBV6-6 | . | CATSRDRDRGTEAFF
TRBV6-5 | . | CASSYSIGANQPQHF
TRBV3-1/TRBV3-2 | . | CASSQSRDSSEAFF
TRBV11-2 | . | CASSLWLAGITSTDTQYF
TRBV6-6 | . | CASSYSRGSGNTIYF
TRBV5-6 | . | CATYRDRRYTEAFF
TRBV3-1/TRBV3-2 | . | CASSQVGGAEAFF
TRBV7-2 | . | CASRTGGGETQYF
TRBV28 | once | CASGLTPGGHEQYF
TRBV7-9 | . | CASSSTSGGGTDTQYF
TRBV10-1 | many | CAGQVSGYTF
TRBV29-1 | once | CSARDRVNEKLFF
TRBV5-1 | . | CASRLWNRPNTGELFF
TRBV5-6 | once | CASSTTGINEKLFF